This T cell receptor beta chain was recovered during a study of T cell changes during pregnancy in multiple sclerosis. Generated by immunoSEQ multiplex PCR, the TCRdb table keeps only in-frame clones and is missing some. Of about 44,000 clones in the sample, approximately 88% are singletons; the top ten hold around 0.63%. The CDR3 has 16 amino acids. J gave up 2 bases and V 4 bases, and 8 bases lay outside the gene matches. The sample in question was CD4+ T cells from peripheral blood mononuclear cells, obtained in the first trimester of pregnancy. The J gene is TRBJ1-3, the V gene TRBV6-7, with 7 bases identical to TRBD1. TRBV6-7 is identified as an open reading frame with a role that is uncertain. This TCR derives from a female donor with multiple sclerosis, enrolled in a pregnancy study. The CDR3 reads CASSFRDRHPGNTIYF. The CDR3 DNA is TGTGCCAGCAGTTTTAGGGACAGACACCCTGGAAACACCATATATTTT.